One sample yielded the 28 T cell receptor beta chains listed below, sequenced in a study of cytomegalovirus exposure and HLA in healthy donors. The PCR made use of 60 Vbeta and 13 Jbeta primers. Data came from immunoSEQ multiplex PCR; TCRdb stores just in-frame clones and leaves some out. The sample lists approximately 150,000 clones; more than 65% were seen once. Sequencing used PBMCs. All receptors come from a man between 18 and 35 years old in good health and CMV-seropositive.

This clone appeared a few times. CDR3 coding DNA: TGTGCCAGTAGTTCGGTCGGGGTAGGAGGAAACACCATATATTTT. It yields the protein CASSSVGVGGNTIYF. The genes are TRBV19 and TRBJ1-3; D gene uncertain. The germline CDR1 and CDR2 sequences are LNHDA and SQIVND (reference sequence). The CDR3 contains 15 residues. Trimming took 5 bases from V and 4 from J, leaving 15 bases between them. Looking up the rest from reference TRBV19 and TRBJ1-3 gives the full variable domain: DGGITQSPKYLFRKEGQNVTLSCEQNLNHDAMYWYRQDPGQGLRLIYYSQIVNDFQKGDIAEGYSVSREKKESFPLTVTSAQKNPTAFYLCASSSVGVGGNTIYFGEGSWLTVV.

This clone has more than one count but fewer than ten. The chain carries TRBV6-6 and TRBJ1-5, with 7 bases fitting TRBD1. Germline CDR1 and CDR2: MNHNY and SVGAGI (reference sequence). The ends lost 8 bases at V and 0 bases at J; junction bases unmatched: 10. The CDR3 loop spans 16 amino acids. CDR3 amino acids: CASRDSTLYSNQPQHF. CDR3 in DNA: TGTGCCAGCCGGGACAGCACCCTCTATAGCAATCAGCCCCAGCATTTT.

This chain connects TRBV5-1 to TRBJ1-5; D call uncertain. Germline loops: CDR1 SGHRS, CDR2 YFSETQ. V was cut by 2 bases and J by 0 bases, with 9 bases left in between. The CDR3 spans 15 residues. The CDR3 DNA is TGCGCCAGCAGCTTTGGTCCGGGTAGCAATCAGCCCCAGCATTTT. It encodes CASSFGPGSNQPQHF.

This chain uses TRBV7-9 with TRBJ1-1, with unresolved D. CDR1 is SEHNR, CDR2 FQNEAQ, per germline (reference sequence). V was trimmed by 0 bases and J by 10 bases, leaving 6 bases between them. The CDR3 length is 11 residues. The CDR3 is CASSLARGAFF. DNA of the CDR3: TGTGCCAGCAGCTTAGCCCGGGGAGCTTTCTTT.

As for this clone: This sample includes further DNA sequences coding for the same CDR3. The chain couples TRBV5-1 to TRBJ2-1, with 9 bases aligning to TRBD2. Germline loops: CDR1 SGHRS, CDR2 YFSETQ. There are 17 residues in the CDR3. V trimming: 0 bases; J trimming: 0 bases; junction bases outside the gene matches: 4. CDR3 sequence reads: CASSLVGSGSSYNEQFF. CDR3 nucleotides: TGCGCCAGCAGCTTGGTTGGTAGCGGGAGCTCCTACAATGAGCAGTTCTTC.

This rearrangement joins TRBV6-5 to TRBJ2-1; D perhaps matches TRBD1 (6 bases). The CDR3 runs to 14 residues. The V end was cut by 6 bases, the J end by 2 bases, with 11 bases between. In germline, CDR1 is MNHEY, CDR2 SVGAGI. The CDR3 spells CASSRTGPYNEQFF. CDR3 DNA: TGTGCCAGCAGCCGTACAGGGCCCTACAATGAGCAGTTCTTC.

CDR3 amino acids: CASSFIGGETQYF. CDR3 sequence (DNA): TGTGCCAGCAGCTTTATTGGGGGGGAGACCCAGTACTTC. The chain carries TRBV5-5 and TRBJ2-5; possibly TRBD2 for D (6 bases). Germline V gene lookup returns CDR1 SGHKS and CDR2 YYEKEE (reference sequence). This CDR3 has 13 residues. The V end was cut by 2 bases, the J end by 5 bases, with 10 bases between.

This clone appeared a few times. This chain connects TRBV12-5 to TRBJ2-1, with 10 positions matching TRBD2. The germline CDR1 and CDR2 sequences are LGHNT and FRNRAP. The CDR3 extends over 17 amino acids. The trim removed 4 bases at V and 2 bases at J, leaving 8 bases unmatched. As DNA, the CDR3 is TGTGCTAGTGGTTCGCCATTTCTAGCGGGGGCCTACAATGAGCAGTTCTTC. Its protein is CASGSPFLAGAYNEQFF.

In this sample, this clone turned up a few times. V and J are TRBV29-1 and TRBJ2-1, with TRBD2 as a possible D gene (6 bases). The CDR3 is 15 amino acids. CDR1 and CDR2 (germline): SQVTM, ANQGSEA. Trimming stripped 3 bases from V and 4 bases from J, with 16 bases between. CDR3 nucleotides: TGCAGCGTTGACCCAGGAGGGGCTCGATACAATGAGCAGTTCTTC. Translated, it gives CSVDPGGARYNEQFF.

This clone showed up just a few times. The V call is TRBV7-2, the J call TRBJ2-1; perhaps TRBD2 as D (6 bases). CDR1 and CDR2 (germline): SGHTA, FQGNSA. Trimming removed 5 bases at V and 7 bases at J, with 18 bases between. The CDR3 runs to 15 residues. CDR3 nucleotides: TGTGCCAGCAGCCCGGACTTATGGGGAGGAAATGAGCAGTTCTTC. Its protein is CASSPDLWGGNEQFF. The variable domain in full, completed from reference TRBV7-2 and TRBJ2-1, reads GAGVSQSPSNKVTEKGKDVELRCDPISGHTALYWYRQSLGQGLEFLIYFQGNSAPDKSGLPSDRFSAERTGGSVSTLTIQRTQQEDSAVYLCASSPDLWGGNEQFFGPGTRLTVL.

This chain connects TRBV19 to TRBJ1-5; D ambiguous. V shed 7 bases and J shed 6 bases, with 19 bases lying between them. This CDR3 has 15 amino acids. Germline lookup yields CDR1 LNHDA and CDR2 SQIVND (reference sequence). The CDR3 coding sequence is TGTGCCAGTACCCCTTATGCGGAGACGGGTCAGCCCCAGCATTTT. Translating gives CASTPYAETGQPQHF.

The CDR3 DNA is TGTGCCAGCAGCTTAAGGACAGGGGAAACGGGCGGGGAGCTGTTTTTT. Protein sequence: CASSLRTGETGGELFF. V is TRBV7-3 and J is TRBJ2-2, with 9 bases aligning to TRBD1. The CDR3 has 16 residues. The germline gives CDR1 SGHTA, CDR2 FQGTGA. The J segment lost 7 bases and the V segment lost 1 base, leaving 7 bases of the junction unmatched.

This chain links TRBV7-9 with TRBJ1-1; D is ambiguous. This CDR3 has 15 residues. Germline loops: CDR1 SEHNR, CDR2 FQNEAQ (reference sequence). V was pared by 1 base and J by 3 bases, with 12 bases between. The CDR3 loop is CASSLGNRRDTEAFF. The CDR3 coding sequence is TGTGCCAGCAGCTTAGGGAATAGGCGGGACACTGAAGCTTTCTTT. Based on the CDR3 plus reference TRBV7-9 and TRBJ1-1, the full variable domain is DTGVSQNPRHKITKRGQNVTFRCDPISEHNRLYWYRQTLGQGPEFLTYFQNEAQLEKSRLLSDRFSAERPKGSFSTLEIQRTEQGDSAMYLCASSLGNRRDTEAFFGQGTRLTVV.

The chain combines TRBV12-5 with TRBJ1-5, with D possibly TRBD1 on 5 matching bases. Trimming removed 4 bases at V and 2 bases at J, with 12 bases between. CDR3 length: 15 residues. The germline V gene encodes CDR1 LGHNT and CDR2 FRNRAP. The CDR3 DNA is TGTGCTAGTGGTTCCTCAGGGTTCGGCAATCAGCCCCAGCATTTT. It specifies CASGSSGFGNQPQHF. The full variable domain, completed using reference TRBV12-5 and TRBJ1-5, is DARVTQTPRHKVTEMGQEVTMRCQPILGHNTVFWYRQTMMQGLELLAYFRNRAPLDDSGMPKDRFSAEMPDATLATLKIQPSEPRDSAVYFCASGSSGFGNQPQHFGDGTRLSIL.

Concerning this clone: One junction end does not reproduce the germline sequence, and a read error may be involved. The CDR3 nucleotides are TGTGCTAGCAGCCCTCGACAGGGTCAAGAGACCCAGTACTTC. Translating it yields CASSPRQGQETQYF. This chain joins TRBV7-7 and TRBJ2-5; 7 bases are shared with TRBD1. Germline CDR1 is SSHAT and CDR2 is FNYEAQ (reference sequence). The length of the CDR3 is 14 residues. The full variable domain, completed using reference TRBV7-7 and TRBJ2-5, is GAGVSQSPRYKVTKRGQDVTLRCDPISSHATLYWYQQALGQGPEFLTYFNYEAQPDKSGLPSDRFSAERPEGSISTLTIQRTEQRDSAMYRCASSPRQGQETQYFGPGTRLLVL.

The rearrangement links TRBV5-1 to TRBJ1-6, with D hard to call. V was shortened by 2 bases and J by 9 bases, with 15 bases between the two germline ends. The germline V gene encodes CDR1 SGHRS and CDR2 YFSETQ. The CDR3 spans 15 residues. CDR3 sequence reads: CASSFSTYTGSPLHF. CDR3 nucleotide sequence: TGCGCCAGCAGCTTCTCGACCTACACGGGTTCACCCCTCCACTTT.

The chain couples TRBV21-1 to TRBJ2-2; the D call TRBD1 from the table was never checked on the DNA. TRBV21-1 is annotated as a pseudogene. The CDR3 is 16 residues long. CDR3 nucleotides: TGTGCCAGCAGCAGGGGACAGGGGGCTAGCACCGGGGAGCTGTTTTTT. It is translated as CASSRGQGASTGELFF.

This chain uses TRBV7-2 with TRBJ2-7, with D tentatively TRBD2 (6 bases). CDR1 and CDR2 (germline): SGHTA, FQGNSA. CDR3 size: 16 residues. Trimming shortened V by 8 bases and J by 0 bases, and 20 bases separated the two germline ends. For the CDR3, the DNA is TGTGCCAGCGCCCGGGGCGGTAGCGGACCCTCCTACGAGCAGTACGTC. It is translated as CASARGGSGPSYEQYV.

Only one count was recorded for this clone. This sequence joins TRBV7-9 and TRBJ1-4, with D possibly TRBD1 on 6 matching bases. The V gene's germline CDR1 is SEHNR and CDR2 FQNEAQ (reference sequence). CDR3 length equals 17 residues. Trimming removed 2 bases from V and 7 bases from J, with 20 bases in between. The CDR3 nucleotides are TGTGCCAGCAGCTTATTGTCGGGGGGCAGGAAGGGTGAAAAACTGTTTTTT. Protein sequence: CASSLLSGGRKGEKLFF.

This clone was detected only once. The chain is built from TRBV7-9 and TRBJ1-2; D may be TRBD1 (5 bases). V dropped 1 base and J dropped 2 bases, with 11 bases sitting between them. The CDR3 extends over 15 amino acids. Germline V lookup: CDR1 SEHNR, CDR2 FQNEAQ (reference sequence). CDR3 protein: CASSLGGVRNYGYTF. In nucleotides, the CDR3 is TGTGCCAGCAGCTTAGGGGGGGTCAGGAACTATGGCTACACCTTC.

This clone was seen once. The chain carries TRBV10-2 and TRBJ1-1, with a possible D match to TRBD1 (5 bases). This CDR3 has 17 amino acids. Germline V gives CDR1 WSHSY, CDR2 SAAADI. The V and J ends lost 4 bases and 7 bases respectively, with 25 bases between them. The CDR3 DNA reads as TGCGCCAGCAGTGTGGGACTTGGTGCGGGCCAACCTAGTGAAGCTTTCTTT. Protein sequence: CASSVGLGAGQPSEAFF.

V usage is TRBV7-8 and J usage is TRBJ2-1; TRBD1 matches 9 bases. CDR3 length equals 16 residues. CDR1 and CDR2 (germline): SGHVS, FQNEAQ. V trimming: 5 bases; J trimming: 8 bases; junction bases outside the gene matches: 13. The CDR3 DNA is TGTGCCAGCAGCGGCTACAGGGGGCAACTTCGCGATGAGCAGTTCTTC. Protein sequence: CASSGYRGQLRDEQFF. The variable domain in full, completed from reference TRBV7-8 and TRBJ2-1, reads GAGVSQSPRYKVAKRGQDVALRCDPISGHVSLFWYQQALGQGPEFLTYFQNEAQLDKSGLPSDRFFAERPEGSVSTLKIQRTQQEDSAVYLCASSGYRGQLRDEQFFGPGTRLTVL.

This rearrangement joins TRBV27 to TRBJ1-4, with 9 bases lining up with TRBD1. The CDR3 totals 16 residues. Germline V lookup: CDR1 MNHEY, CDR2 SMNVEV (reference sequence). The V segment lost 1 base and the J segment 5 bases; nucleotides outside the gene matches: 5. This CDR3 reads CASSLLSGTGNEKLFF. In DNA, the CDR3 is TGTGCCAGCAGTTTATTATCGGGGACAGGGAATGAAAAACTGTTTTTT.

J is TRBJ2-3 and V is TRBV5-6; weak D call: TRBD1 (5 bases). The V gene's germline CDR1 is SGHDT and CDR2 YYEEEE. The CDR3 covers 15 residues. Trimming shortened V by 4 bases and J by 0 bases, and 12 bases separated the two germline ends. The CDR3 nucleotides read TGTGCCAGCAGCCGCGGACATACTAGCACAGATACGCAGTATTTT. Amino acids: CASSRGHTSTDTQYF.

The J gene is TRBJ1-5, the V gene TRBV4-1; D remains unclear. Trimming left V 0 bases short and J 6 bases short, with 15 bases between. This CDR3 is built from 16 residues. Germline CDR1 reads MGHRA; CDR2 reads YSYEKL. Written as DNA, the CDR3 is TGCGCCAGCAGCCAAGACGGTTCAATGGCGGCTCAGCCCCAGCATTTT. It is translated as CASSQDGSMAAQPQHF.

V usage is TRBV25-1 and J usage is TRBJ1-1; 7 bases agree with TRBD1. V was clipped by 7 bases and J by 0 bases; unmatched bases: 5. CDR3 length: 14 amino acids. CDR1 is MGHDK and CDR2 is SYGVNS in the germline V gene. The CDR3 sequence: CASTQTGLNTEAFF. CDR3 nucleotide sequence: TGTGCCAGCACCCAGACAGGGTTGAACACTGAAGCTTTCTTT. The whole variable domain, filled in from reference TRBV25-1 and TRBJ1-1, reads EADIYQTPRYLVIGTGKKITLECSQTMGHDKMYWYQQDPGMELHLIHYSYGVNSTEKGDLSSESTVSRIRTEHFPLTLESARPSHTSQYLCASTQTGLNTEAFFGQGTRLTVV.

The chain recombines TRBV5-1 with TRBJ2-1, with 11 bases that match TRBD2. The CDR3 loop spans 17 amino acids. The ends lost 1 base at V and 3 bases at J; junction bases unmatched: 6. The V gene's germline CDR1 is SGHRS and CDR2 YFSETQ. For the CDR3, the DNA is TGCGCCAGCAGCTTGACTAGCGGGGGAATCGACTACAATGAGCAGTTCTTC. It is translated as CASSLTSGGIDYNEQFF.

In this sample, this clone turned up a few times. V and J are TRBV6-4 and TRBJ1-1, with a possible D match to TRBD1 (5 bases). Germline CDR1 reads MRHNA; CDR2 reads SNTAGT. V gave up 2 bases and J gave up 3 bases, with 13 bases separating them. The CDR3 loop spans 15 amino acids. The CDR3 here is CASSDRADSYTEAFF. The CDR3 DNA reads TGTGCCAGCAGTGACCGCGCTGACAGCTACACTGAAGCTTTCTTT.